This T cell receptor (beta chain) originates from a study of blood T cell repertoires in COVID-19. In the study overall: Both acute and convalescent COVID-19 samples were obtained from the United States, Italy and Spain.

A single count supports this clone. In the study's own analysis: Nucleated cell number was recorded as an estimate derived from reference gene primer amplification. Libraries were prepared by immunoSEQ multiplex PCR; TCRdb keeps only in-frame clonotypes and omits some of them. D and trimming come from the DNA, and the V and J calls and clone size come from that table. The data contain about 270,000 clones, about 89% of them singletons. The TCR was taken from a man aged 40-49 years with active or convalescent COVID-19. The sequencing input was peripheral blood.

The CDR3 loop reads CASRGGTEAFF. For the CDR3, the DNA is TGTGCCAGCAGGGGAGGGACTGAAGCTTTCTTT. The chain uses TRBV2 and TRBJ1-1; no clear D gene. This CDR3 is built from 11 residues. Per germline, CDR1 SNHLY and CDR2 FYNNEI. V lost 6 bases and J 5 bases, leaving 7 bases between the germline ends. The variable domain in full, completed from reference TRBV2 and TRBJ1-1, reads EPEVTQTPSHQVTQMGQEVILRCVPISNHLYFYWYRQILGQKVEFLVSFYNNEISEKSEIFDDQFSVERPDGSNFTLKIRSTKLEDSAMYFCASRGGTEAFFGQGTRLTVV.